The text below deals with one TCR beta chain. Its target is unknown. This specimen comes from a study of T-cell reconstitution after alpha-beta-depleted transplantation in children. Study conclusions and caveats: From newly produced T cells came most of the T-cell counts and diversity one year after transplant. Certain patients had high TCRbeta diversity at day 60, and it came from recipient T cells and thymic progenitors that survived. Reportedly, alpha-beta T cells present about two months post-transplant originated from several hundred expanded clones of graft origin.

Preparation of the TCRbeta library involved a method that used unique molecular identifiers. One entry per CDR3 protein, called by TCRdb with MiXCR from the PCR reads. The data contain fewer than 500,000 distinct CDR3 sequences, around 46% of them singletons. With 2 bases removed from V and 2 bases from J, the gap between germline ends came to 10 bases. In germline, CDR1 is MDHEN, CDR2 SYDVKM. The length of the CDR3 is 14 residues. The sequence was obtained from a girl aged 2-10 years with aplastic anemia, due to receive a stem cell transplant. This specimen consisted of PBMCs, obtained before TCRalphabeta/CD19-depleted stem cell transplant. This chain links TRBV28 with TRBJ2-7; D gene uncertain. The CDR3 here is CASSLSPTTYEQYF. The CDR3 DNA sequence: TGTGCCAGCAGTTTAAGCCCGACGACCTACGAGCAGTACTTC.